This T cell receptor beta chain was retrieved from a study of blood T cell repertoires in COVID-19. Study in general: Italy, Spain and the United States were the sources of the convalescent and acute COVID-19 samples.

Original methodology: Amplification of reference gene primers provided the estimated nucleated cell counts. Only in-frame clones appear in the TCRdb table, and some are missing; sequencing was by immunoSEQ multiplex PCR. V and J calls and clone size are given by that table; D and trimming were obtained from the DNA. The data contain more than 300,000 clones, 87% of them seen just once; the ten biggest clones take up under 11%. The germline CDR1 and CDR2 sequences are SGHDT and YYEEEE. The J segment lost 6 bases and the V segment lost 3 bases, leaving 7 bases of the junction unmatched. The CDR3 is 15 amino acids.

This sequence joins TRBV5-6 and TRBJ2-7, with 12 bases lining up with TRBD2. The receptor was derived from a woman between 25 and 40 years old with COVID-19, enrolled during active disease. Sequencing was carried out using peripheral blood. The CDR3 sequence is CASSSLTSGGSEQYF. CDR3 nucleotide sequence: TGTGCCAGCAGCTCGCTGACTAGCGGGGGCTCCGAGCAGTACTTC.